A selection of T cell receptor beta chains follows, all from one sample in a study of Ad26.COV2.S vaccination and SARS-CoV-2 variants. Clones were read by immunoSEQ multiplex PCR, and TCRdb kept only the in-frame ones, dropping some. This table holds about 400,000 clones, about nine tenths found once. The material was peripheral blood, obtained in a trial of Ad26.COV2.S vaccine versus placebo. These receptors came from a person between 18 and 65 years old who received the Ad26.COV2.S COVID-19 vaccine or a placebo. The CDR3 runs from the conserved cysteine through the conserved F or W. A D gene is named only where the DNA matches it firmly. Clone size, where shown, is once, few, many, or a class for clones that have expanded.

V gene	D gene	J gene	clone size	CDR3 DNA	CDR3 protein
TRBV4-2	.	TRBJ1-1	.	TGTGCCAGCAGCCAATCCCTAAGTGGGGCGAGGACTGAAGCTTTCTTT	CASSQSLSGARTEAFF
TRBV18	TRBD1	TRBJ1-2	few	TGTGCCAGCTCACCTTCGGGACAGGGAGGTCAGAATGGCTACACCTTC	CASSPSGQGGQNGYTF
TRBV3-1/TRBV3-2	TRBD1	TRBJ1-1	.	TGTGCCAGCAGCCACAAGACAGGGAAGGGCGCTTTCTTT	CASSHKTGKGAFF
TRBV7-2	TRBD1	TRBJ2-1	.	TGTGCCAGCAGCTCTCCGGGACAGGGGTTGGGTGAGCAGTTCTTC	CASSSPGQGLGEQFF
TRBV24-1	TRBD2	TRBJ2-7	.	TGTGCCACCAGTGACCCGACTAGCGGGAGGACGTACTTC	CATSDPTSGRTYF
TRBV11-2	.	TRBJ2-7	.	TGTGCCAGCAGCCCCCCGGCTAGTGCCTCCTACGAGCAGTACTTC	CASSPPASASYEQYF
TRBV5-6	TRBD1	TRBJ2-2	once	TGTGCCAGCAGCGCGACAGGGTACACCGGGGAGCTGTTTTTT	CASSATGYTGELFF
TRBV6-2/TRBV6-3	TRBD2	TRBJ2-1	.	TGTGCCAGCAGTTACTCGGGGACTAGTCCGATAGGATACGGTGAGCAGTTCTTC	CASSYSGTSPIGYGEQFF
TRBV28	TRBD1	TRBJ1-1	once	TGTGCCAGCAGTTTACTCAGGGGGCTAGACGGGGCTTTCTTT	CASSLLRGLDGAFF
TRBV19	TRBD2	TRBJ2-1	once	TGTGCCAGTAGTAGCGGGAGGACCCTCAATGAGCAGTTCTTC	CASSSGRTLNEQFF
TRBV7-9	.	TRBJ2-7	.	TGTGCCAGCAGCCGTGGACCGATTGACGAGCAGTACTTC	CASSRGPIDEQYF
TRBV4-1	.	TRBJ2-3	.	TGCGCCAGCAGCCAAGATGCTCGCACAGATACGCAGTATTTT	CASSQDARTDTQYF
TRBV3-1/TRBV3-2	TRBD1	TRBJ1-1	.	TGTGCCAGCAGCCAAGATGTTCCAGGGGGAGTCACTGAAGCTTTCTTT	CASSQDVPGGVTEAFF
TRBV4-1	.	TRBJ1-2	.	TGCGCCAGCAGCCAAGATCCGACAGGACCCTCGGGTGGCTACACCTTC	CASSQDPTGPSGGYTF
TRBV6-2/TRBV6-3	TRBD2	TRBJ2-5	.	TGTGCCAGCAGTTACCGGGAGGGCGGAGAGACCCAGTACTTC	CASSYREGGETQYF
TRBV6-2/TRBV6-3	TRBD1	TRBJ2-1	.	TGTGCCAGCAGTCACCTCCGGGACAGGGTAAATGAGCAGTTCTTC	CASSHLRDRVNEQFF
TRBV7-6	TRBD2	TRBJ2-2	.	TGTGCCAGCAGCCCGAGGGGGACTAGCGGTATCTCCGGGGAGCTGTTTTTT	CASSPRGTSGISGELFF